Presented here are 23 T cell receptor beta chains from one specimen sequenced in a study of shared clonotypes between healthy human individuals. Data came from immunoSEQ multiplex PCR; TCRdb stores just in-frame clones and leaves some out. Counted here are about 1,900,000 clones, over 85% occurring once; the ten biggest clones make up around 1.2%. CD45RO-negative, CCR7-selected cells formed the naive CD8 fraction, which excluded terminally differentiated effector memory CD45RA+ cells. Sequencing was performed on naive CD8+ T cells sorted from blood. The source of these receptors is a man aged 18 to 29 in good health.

The CDR3 is CASSFSSPGGDLNEQFF. The CDR3 bases are TGTGCCAGCAGTTTTTCGTCGCCAGGGGGCGATTTAAATGAGCAGTTCTTC. V gene TRBV28 combines with J gene TRBJ2-1; TRBD1 matches at 8 bases. Losses at the gene ends were 3 bases for V and 7 bases for J; bases not matched to a gene: 14. The CDR3 runs to 17 residues. Germline V lookup: CDR1 MDHEN, CDR2 SYDVKM.

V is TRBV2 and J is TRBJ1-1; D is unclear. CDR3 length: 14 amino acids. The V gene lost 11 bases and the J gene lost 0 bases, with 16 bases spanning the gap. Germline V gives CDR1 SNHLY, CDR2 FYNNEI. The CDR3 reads CAGGEGWMNTEAFF. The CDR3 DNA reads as TGTGCCGGTGGGGAGGGTTGGATGAACACTGAAGCTTTCTTT.

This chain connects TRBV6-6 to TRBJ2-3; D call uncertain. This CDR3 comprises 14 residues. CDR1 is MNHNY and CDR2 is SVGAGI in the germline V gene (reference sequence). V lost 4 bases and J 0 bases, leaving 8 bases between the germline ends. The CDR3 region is CASSSTASTDTQYF. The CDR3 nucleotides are TGTGCCAGCAGTTCCACAGCTAGCACAGATACGCAGTATTTT.

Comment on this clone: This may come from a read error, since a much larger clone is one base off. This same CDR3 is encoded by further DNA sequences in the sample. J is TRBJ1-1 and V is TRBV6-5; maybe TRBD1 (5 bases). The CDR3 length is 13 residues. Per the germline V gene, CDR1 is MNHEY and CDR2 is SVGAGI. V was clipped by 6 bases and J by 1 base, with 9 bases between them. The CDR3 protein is CASSATGNTEAFF. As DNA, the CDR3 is TGTGCCAGCAGCGCAACAGGGAACACTGAAGCTTTCTTT.

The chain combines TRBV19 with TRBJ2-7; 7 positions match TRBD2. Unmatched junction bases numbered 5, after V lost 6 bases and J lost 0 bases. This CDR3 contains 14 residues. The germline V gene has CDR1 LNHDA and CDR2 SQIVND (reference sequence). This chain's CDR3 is CASSAWEGSYEQYF. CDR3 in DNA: TGTGCCAGTAGCGCCTGGGAGGGCTCCTACGAGCAGTACTTC.

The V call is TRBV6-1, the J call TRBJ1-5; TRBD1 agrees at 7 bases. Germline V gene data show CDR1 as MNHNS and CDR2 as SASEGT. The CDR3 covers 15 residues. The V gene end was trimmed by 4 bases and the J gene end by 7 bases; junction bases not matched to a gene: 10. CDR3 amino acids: CASSAWDSSGQPQHF. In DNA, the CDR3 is TGTGCCAGCAGTGCCTGGGACAGTTCGGGGCAGCCCCAGCATTTT.

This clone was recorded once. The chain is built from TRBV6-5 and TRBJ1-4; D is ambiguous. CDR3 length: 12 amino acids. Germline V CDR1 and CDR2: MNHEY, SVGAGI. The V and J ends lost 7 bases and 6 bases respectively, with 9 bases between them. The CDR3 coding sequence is TGTGCCAGCACCTCCGGGGATGAAAAACTGTTTTTT. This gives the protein CASTSGDEKLFF.

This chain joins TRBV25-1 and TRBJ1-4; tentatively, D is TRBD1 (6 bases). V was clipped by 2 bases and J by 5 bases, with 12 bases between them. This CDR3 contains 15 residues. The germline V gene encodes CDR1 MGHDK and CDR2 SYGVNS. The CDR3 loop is CASSETGMVNEKLFF. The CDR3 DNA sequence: TGTGCCAGCAGTGAAACAGGGATGGTAAATGAAAAACTGTTTTTT.

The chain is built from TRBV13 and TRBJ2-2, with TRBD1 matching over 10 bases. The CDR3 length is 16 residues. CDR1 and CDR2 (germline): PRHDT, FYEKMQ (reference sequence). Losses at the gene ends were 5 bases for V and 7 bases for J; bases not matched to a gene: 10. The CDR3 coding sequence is TGTGCCAGCAGCGCAACCGGGACAGGGGAGGTCGGGGAGCTGTTTTTT. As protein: CASSATGTGEVGELFF.

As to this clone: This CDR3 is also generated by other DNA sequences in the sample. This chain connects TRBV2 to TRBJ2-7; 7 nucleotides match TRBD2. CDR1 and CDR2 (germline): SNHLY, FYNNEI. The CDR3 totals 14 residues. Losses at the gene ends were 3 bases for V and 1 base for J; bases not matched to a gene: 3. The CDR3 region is CASSEGGESYEQYF. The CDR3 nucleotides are TGTGCCAGCAGTGAGGGGGGGGAATCCTACGAGCAGTACTTC.

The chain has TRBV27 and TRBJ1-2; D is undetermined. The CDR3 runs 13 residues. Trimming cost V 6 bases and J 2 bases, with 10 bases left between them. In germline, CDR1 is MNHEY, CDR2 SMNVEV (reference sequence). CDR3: CASRAEPNYGYTF. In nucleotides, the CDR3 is TGTGCCAGCAGGGCGGAGCCGAACTATGGCTACACCTTC.

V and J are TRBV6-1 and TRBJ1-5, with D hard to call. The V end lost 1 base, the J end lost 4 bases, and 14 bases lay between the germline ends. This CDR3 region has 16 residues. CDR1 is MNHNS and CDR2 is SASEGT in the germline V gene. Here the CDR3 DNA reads TGTGCCAGCAGTGAAGACCATGGTTGGGTAAATCAGCCCCAGCATTTT. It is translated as CASSEDHGWVNQPQHF.

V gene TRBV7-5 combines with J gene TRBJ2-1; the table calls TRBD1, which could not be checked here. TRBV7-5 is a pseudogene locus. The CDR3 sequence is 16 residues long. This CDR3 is CARSLESLGAYNEQFF. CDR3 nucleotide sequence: TGTGCCAGAAGCTTAGAGAGTCTAGGGGCCTACAATGAGCAGTTCTTC.

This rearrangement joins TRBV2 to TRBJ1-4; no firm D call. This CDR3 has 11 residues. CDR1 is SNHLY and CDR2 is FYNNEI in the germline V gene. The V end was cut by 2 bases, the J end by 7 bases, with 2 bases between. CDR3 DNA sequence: TGTGCCAGCAGTGAATTTGAAAAACTGTTTTTT. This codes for CASSEFEKLFF.

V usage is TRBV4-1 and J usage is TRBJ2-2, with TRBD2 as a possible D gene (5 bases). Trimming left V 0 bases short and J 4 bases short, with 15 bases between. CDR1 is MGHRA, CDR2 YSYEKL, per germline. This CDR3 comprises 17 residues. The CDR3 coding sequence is TGCGCCAGCAGCCAAGATCAGGAAGGAGCGGTCACCGGGGAGCTGTTTTTT. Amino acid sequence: CASSQDQEGAVTGELFF.

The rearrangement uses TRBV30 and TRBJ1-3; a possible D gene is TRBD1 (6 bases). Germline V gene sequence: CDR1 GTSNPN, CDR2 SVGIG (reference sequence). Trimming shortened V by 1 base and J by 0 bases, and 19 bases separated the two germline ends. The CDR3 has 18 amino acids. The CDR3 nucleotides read TGTGCCTGGAGTGGTCCGATGTCTTGGACAGTCTCTGGAAACACCATATATTTT. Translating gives CAWSGPMSWTVSGNTIYF.

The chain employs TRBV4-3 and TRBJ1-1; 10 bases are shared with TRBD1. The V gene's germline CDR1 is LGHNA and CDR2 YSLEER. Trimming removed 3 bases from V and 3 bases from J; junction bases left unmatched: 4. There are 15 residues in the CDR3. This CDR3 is CASSHRTGGYTEAFF. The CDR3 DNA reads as TGCGCCAGCAGCCACAGGACAGGGGGGTACACTGAAGCTTTCTTT.

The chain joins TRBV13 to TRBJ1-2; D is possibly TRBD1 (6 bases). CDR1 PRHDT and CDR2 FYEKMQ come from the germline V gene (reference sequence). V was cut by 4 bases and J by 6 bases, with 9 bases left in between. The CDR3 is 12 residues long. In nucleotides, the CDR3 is TGTGCCAGCAGCTCGCACAGGGATGGCTACACCTTC. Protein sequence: CASSSHRDGYTF.

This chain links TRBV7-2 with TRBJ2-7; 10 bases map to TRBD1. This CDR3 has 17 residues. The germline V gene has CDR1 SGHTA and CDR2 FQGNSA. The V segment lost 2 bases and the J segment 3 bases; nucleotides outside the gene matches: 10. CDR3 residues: CASSLHTLDRGLYEQYF. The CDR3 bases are TGTGCCAGCAGCTTACACACACTAGACAGGGGGCTCTACGAGCAGTACTTC.

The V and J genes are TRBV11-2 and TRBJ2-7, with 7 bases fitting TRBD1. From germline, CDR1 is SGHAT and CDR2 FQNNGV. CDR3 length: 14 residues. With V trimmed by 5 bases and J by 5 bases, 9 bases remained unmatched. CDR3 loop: CASSAEGARDEQYF. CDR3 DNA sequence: TGTGCCAGCAGCGCAGAGGGGGCGCGGGACGAGCAGTACTTC.

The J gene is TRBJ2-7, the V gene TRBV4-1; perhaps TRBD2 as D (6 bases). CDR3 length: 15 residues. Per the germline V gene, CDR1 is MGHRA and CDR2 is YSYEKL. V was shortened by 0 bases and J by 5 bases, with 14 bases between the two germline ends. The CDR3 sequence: CASSQDGPPSDEQYF. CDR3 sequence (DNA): TGCGCCAGCAGCCAAGATGGGCCCCCTAGCGACGAGCAGTACTTC.

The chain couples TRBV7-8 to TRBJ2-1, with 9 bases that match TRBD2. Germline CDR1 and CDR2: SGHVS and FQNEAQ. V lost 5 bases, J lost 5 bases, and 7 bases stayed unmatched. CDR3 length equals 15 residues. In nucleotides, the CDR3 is TGTGCCAGCAGCCATCTGACTAGCGGTAACAATGAGCAGTTCTTC. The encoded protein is CASSHLTSGNNEQFF. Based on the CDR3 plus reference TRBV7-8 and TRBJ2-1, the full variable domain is GAGVSQSPRYKVAKRGQDVALRCDPISGHVSLFWYQQALGQGPEFLTYFQNEAQLDKSGLPSDRFFAERPEGSVSTLKIQRTQQEDSAVYLCASSHLTSGNNEQFFGPGTRLTVL.

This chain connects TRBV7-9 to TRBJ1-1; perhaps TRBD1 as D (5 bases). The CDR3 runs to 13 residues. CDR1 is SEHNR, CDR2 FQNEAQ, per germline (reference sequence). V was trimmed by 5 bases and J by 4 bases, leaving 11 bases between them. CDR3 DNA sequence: TGTGCCAGCAGCGTATCAGGGTCCACTGAAGCTTTCTTT. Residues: CASSVSGSTEAFF. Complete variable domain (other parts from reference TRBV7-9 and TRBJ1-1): DTGVSQNPRHKITKRGQNVTFRCDPISEHNRLYWYRQTLGQGPEFLTYFQNEAQLEKSRLLSDRFSAERPKGSFSTLEIQRTEQGDSAMYLCASSVSGSTEAFFGQGTRLTVV.